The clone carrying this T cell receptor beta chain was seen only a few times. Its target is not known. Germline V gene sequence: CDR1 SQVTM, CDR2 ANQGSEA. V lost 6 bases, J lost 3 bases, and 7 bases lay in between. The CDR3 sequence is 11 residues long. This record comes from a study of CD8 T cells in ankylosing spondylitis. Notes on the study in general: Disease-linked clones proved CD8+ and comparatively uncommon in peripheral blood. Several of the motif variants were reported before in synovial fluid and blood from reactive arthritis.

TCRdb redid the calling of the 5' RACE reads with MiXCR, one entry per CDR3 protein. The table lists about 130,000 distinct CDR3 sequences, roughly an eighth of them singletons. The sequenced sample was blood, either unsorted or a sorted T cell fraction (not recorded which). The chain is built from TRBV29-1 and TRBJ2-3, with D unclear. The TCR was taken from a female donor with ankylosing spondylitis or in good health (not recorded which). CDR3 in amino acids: CSVELTDTQYF. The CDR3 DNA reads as TGCAGCGTCGAACTTACAGATACGCAGTATTTT.